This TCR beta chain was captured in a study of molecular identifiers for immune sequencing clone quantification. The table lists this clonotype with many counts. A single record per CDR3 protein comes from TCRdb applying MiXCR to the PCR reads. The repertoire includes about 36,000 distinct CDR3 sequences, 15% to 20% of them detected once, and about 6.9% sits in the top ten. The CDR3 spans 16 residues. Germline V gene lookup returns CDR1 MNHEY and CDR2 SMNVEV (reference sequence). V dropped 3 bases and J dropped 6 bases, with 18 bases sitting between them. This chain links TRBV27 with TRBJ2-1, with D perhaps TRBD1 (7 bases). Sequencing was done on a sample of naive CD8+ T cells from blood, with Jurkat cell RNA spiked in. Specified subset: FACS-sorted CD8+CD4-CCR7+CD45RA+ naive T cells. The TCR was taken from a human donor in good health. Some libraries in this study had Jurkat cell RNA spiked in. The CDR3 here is CASSFPTGWGLNEQFF. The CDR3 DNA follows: TGTGCCAGCAGTTTCCCGACAGGGTGGGGACTCAATGAGCAGTTCTTC.